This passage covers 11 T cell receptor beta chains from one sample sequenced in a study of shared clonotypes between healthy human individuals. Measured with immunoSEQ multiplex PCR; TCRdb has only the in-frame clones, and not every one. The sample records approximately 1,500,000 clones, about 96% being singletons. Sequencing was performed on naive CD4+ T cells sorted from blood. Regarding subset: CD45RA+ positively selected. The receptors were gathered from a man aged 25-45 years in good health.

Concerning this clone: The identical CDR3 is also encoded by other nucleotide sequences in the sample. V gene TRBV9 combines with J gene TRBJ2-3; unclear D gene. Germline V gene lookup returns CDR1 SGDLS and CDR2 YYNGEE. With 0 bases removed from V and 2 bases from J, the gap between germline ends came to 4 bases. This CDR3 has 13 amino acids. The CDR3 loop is CASSVGNTDTQYF. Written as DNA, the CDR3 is TGTGCCAGCAGCGTAGGGAACACAGATACGCAGTATTTT.

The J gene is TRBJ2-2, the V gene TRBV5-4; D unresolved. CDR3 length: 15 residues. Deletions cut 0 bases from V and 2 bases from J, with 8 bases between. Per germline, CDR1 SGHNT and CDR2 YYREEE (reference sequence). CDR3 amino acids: CASSLDQANTGELFF. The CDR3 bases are TGTGCCAGCAGCTTGGACCAGGCCAACACCGGGGAGCTGTTTTTT.

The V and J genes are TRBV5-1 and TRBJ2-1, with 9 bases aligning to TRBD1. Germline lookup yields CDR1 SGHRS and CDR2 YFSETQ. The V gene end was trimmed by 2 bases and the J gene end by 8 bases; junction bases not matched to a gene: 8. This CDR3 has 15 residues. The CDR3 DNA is TGCGCCAGCAGCTTTATGGGGACAGGGACGGATGAGCAGTTCTTC. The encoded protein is CASSFMGTGTDEQFF.

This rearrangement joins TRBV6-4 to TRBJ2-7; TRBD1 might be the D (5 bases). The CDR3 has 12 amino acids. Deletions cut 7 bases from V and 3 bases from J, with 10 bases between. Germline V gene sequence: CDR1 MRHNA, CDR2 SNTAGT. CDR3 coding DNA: TGTGCCAGCATCTCCAGGGACTACGAGCAGTACTTC. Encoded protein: CASISRDYEQYF.

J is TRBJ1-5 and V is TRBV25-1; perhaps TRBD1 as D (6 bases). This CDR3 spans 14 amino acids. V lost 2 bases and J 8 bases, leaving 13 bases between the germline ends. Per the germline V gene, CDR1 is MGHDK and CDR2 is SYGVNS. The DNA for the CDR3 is TGTGCCAGCAGTGAACAGGGGTTTCTTGAGCCCCAGCATTTT. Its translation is CASSEQGFLEPQHF.

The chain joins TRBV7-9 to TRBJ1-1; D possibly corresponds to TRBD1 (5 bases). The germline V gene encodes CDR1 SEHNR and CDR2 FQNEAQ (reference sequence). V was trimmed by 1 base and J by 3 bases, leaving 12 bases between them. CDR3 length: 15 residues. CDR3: CASSLDGTGDTEAFF. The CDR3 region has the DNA TGTGCCAGCAGCTTAGATGGGACGGGAGACACTGAAGCTTTCTTT.

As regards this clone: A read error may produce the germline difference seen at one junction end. CDR3 residues: CASSRGLPGELFF. The CDR3 region has the DNA TGTGCTAGCAGCCGGGGACTACCCGGGGAGCTGTTTTTT. This chain connects TRBV7-7 to TRBJ2-2; 7 bases align to TRBD2. The CDR3 has 13 residues. Germline lookup yields CDR1 SSHAT and CDR2 FNYEAQ (reference sequence).

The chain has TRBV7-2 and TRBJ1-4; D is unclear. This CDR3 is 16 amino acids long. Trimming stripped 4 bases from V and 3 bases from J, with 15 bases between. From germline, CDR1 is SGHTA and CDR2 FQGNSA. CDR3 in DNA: TGTGCCAGCAGCTCCTCTCTGGTAGCGTCTAATGAAAAACTGTTTTTT. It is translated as CASSSSLVASNEKLFF.

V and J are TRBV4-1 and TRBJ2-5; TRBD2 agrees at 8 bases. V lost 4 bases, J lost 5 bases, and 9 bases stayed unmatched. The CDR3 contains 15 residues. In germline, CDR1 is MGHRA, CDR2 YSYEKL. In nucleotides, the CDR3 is TGCGCCAGCAGCCCGAGGGCAGCGGGAGTGGAGACCCAGTACTTC. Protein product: CASSPRAAGVETQYF.

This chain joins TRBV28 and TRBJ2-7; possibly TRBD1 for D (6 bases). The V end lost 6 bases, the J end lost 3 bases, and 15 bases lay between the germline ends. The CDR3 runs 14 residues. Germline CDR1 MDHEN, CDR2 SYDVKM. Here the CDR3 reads CASSGTGLGYEQYF. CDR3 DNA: TGTGCCAGCAGCGGTACAGGGTTGGGCTACGAGCAGTACTTC.

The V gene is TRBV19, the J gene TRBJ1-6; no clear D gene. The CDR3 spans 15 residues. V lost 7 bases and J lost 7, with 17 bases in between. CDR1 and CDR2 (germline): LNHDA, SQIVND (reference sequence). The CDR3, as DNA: TGTGCCAGTAATCCCCTGCCGGCTGAGAATTCACCCCTCCACTTT. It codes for CASNPLPAENSPLHF.